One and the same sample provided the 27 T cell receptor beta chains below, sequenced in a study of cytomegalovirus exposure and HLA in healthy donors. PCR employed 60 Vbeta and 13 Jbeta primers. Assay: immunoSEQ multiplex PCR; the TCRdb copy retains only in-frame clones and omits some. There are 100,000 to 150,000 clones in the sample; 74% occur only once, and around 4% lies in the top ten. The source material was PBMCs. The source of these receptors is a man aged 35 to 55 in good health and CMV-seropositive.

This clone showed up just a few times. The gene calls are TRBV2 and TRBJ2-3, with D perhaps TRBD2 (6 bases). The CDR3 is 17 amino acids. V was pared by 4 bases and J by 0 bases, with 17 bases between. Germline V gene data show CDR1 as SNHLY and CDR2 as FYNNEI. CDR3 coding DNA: TGTGCCAGCAGTGCGGACGGGGGACCTATAAGCACAGATACGCAGTATTTT. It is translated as CASSADGGPISTDTQYF.

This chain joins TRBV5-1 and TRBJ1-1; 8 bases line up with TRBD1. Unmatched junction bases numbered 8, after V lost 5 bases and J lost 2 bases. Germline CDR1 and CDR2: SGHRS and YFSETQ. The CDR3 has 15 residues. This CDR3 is CASRRTGTVNTEAFF. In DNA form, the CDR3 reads TGCGCCAGCAGACGGACAGGGACAGTTAACACTGAAGCTTTCTTT.

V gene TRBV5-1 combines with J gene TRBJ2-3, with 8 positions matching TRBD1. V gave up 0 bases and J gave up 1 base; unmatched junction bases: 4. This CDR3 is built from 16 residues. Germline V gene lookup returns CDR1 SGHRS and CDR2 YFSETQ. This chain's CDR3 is CASSLDQGARTDTQYF. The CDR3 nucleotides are TGCGCCAGCAGCTTGGACCAGGGGGCTCGCACAGATACGCAGTATTTT.

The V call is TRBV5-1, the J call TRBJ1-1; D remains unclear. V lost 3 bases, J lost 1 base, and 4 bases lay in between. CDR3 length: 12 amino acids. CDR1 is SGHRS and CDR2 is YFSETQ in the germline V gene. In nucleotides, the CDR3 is TGCGCCAGCAGCTCAGAGAACACTGAAGCTTTCTTT. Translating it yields CASSSENTEAFF.

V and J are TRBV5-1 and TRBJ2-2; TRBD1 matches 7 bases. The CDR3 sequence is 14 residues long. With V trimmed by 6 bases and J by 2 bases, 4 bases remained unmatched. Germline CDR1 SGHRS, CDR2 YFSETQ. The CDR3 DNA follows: TGCGCCAGCACGGTAGGGGGCAACACCGGGGAGCTGTTTTTT. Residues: CASTVGGNTGELFF.

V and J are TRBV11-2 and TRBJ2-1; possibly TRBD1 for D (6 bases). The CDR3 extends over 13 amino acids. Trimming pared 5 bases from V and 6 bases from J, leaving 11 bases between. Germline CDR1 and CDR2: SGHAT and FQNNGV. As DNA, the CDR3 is TGTGCCAGCAGCCTTGGACAGCCCAATGAGCAGTTCTTC. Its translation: CASSLGQPNEQFF. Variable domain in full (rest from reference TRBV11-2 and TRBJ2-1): EAGVAQSPRYKIIEKRQSVAFWCNPISGHATLYWYQQILGQGPKLLIQFQNNGVVDDSQLPKDRFSAERLKGVDSTLKIQPAKLEDSAVYLCASSLGQPNEQFFGPGTRLTVL.

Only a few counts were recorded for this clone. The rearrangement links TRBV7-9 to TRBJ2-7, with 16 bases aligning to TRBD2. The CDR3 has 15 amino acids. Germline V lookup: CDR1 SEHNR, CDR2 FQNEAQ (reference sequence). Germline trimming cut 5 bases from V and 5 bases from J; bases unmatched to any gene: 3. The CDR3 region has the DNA TGTGCCAGCAGCCTGGGACTAGCGGGAGGGAACGAGCAGTACTTC. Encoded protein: CASSLGLAGGNEQYF.

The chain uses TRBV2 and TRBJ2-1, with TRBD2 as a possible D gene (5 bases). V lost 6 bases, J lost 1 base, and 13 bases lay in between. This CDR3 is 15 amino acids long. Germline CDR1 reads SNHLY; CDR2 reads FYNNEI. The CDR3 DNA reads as TGTGCCAGCAGGGAAACTAGTTTGTCCTACAATGAGCAGTTCTTC. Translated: CASRETSLSYNEQFF.

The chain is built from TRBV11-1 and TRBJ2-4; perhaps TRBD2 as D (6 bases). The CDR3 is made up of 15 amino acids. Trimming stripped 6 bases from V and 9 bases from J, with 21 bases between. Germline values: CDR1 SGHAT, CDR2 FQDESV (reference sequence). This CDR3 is CASSHSSFQGGIQYF. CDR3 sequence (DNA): TGTGCCAGCAGTCACTCTTCGTTCCAGGGAGGCATTCAGTACTTC.

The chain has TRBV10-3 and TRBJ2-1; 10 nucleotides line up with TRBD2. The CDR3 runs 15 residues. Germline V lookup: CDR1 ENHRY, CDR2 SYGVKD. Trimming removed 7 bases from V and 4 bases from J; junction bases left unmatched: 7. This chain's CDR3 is CAINPTSGVYNEQFF. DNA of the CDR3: TGTGCCATCAACCCCACTAGCGGGGTTTACAATGAGCAGTTCTTC.

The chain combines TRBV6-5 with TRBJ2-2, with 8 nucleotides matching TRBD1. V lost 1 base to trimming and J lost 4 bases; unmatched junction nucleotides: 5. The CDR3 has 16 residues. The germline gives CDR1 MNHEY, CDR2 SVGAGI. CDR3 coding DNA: TGTGCCAGCAGTTACTGGCAGGGGGCGGCCACCGGGGAGCTGTTTTTT. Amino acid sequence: CASSYWQGAATGELFF.

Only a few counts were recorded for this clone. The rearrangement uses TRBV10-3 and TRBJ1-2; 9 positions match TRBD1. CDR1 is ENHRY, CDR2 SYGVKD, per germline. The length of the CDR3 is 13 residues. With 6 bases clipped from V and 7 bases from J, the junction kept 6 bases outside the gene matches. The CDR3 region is CAISPQGAGGYTF. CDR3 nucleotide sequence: TGTGCCATCAGCCCACAGGGGGCGGGTGGCTACACCTTC.

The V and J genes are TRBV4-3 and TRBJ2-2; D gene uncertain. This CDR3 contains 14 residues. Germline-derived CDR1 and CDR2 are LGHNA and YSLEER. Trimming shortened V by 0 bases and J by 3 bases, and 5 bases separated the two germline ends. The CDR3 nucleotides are TGCGCCAGCAGCCAAGATTTCTACACCGGGGAGCTGTTTTTT. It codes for CASSQDFYTGELFF.

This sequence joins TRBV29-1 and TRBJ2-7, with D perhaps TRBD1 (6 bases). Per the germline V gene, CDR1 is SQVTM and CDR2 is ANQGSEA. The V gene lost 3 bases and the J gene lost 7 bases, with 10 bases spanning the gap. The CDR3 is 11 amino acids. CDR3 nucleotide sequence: TGCAGCGTTGAGAACAGGGCTGAGCAGTACTTC. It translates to CSVENRAEQYF.

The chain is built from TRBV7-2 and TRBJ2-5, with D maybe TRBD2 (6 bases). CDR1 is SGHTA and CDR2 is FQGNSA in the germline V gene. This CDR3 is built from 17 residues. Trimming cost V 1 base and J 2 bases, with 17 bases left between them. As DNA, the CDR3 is TGTGCCAGCAGCTTAGGGAGTGTGGGTAGCGGACAAGAGACCCAGTACTTC. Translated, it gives CASSLGSVGSGQETQYF.

The CDR3 coding sequence is TGTGCCAGCAGCTCGGGACAGGGTAGTCAGCCCCAGCATTTT. Translation: CASSSGQGSQPQHF. This chain connects TRBV5-4 to TRBJ1-5, with 9 bases lining up with TRBD1. The trim removed 3 bases at V and 6 bases at J, leaving 4 bases unmatched. The CDR3 runs 14 residues. Germline lookup yields CDR1 SGHNT and CDR2 YYREEE (reference sequence).

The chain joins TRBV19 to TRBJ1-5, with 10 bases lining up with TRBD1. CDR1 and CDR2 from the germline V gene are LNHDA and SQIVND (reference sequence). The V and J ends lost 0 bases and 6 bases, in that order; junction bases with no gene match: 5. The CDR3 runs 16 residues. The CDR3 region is CASSIEGQGRGQPQHF. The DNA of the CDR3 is TGTGCCAGTAGTATAGAGGGACAGGGGCGCGGTCAGCCCCAGCATTTT.

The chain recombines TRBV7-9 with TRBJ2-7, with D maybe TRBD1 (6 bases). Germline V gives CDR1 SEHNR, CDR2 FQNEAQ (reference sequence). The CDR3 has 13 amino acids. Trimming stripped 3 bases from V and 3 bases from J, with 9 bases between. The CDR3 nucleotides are TGTGCCAGCAGCTTCGGACAGAGCTACGAGCAGTACTTC. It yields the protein CASSFGQSYEQYF. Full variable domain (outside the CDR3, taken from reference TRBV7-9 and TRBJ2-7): DTGVSQNPRHKITKRGQNVTFRCDPISEHNRLYWYRQTLGQGPEFLTYFQNEAQLEKSRLLSDRFSAERPKGSFSTLEIQRTEQGDSAMYLCASSFGQSYEQYFGPGTRLTVT.

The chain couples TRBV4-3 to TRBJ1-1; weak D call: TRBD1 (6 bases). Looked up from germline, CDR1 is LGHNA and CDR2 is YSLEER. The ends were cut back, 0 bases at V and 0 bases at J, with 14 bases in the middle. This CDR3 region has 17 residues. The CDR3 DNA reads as TGCGCCAGCAGCCAAGAATGGCAGGGGCGTATGAACACTGAAGCTTTCTTT. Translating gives CASSQEWQGRMNTEAFF.

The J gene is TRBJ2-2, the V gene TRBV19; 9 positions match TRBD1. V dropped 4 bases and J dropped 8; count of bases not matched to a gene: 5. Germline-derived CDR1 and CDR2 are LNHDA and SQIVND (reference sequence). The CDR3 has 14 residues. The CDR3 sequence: CASSTWTGEGELFF. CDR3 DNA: TGTGCCAGTAGTACCTGGACAGGGGAAGGGGAGCTGTTTTTT.

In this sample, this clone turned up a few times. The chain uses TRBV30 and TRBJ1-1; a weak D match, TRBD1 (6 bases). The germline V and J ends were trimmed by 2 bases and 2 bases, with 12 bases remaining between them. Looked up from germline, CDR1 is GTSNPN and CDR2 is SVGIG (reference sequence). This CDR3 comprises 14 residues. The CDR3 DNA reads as TGTGCCTGGAGTAAGGGGGAGACTAACACTGAAGCTTTCTTT. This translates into CAWSKGETNTEAFF. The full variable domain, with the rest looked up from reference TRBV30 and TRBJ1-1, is SQTIHQWPATLVQPVGSPLSLECTVEGTSNPNLYWYRQAAGRGLQLLFYSVGIGQISSEVPQNLSASRPQDRQFILSSKKLLLSDSGFYLCAWSKGETNTEAFFGQGTRLTVV.

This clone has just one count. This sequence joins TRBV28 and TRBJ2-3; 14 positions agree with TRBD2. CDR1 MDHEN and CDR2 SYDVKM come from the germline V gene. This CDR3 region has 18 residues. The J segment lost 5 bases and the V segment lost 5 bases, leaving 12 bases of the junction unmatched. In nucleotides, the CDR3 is TGTGCCAGCAGTCAGCCGGGACTAGCGGGAGTGGGAGGAGATACGCAGTATTTT. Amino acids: CASSQPGLAGVGGDTQYF.

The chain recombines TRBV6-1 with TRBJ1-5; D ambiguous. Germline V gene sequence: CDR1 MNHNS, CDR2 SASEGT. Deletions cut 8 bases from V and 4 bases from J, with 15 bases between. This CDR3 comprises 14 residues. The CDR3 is CASSPFHRNQPQHF. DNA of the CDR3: TGTGCCAGCTCCCCCTTTCATCGGAATCAGCCCCAGCATTTT.

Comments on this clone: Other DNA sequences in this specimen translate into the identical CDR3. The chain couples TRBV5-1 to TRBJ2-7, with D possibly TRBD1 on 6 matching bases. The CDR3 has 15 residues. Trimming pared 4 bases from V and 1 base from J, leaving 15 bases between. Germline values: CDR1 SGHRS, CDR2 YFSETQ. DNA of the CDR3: TGCGCCAGCAGCCTTAGGGGGAGCAGTTCCTACGAGCAGTACTTC. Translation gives CASSLRGSSSYEQYF.

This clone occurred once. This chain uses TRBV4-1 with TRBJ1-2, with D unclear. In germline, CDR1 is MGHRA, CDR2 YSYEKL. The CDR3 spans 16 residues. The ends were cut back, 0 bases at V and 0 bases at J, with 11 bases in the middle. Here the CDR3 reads CASSQDYSFTNYGYTF. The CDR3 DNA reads TGCGCCAGCAGCCAAGATTACAGTTTCACTAACTATGGCTACACCTTC.

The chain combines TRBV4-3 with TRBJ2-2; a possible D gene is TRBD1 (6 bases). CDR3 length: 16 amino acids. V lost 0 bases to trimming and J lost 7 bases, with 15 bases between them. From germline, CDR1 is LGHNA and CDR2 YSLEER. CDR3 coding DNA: TGCGCCAGCAGCCAAGATCGGGCAGGGGCGAGCGGGGAGCTGTTTTTT. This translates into CASSQDRAGASGELFF.

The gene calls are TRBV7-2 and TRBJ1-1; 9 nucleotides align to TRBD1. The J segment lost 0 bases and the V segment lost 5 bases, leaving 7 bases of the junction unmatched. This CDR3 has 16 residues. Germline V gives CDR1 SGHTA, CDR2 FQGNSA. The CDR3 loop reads CASSARGQGMNTEAFF. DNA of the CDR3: TGTGCCAGCAGCGCGAGGGGACAGGGAATGAACACTGAAGCTTTCTTT.